This TCR beta chain was profiled in a study of T cells after yellow fever vaccination. One entry per CDR3 protein results from TCRdb running MiXCR on the 5' RACE reads. The sample consists of 500,000 to 700,000 distinct CDR3 sequences, approximately 21% of them appearing once. As to this clonotype: At one of its ends the junction is not consistent with the germline gene, which may arise from a read error.

The CDR3 sequence is 15 residues long. Per germline, CDR1 MNHEY and CDR2 SVGAGI. This TCR was sampled from a man younger than 40 who received the YFV17D yellow fever vaccine. The chain couples TRBV6-5 to TRBJ2-5; a possible D gene is TRBD2 (5 bases). Sample: PBMCs, taken 15 days after the yellow fever booster vaccination. The CDR3 loop reads CASSYNPSNGETRYF. The DNA of the CDR3 is TGTGCCAGCAGTTACAATCCCAGTAACGGGGAGACCCGGTACTTC.